This T cell receptor beta chain was identified in a study of CD8 T cells in Susac syndrome. The RNA input was roughly 0.5 to 1 ug, and it was reverse transcribed with random hexamers. TCRdb ran MiXCR on the immunoSEQ multiplex PCR reads and lists one entry per CDR3 protein. This table has almost 450,000 distinct CDR3 sequences, 75% to 90% appearing once. Peripheral blood CD8+ and CD4+ T cells were profiled by TCR beta sequencing. TEMRA cells were enriched by FACS, while CD8+ and CD4+ T cells were obtained through a negative isolation that was performed magnetically. V dropped 6 bases and J dropped 2; count of bases not matched to a gene: 13. Germline CDR1 and CDR2: MNHEY and SMNVEV (reference sequence). The CDR3 covers 16 residues.

What was sequenced was CD8+ T cells from PBMCs. The V gene is TRBV27, the J gene TRBJ2-7; 7 bases are a match to TRBD2. The TCR originated in a human donor with multiple sclerosis. CDR3 in DNA: TGTGCCAGCAGCCCCTTGGGAGGGAGGGTCCCCTACGAGCAGTACTTC. It codes for CASSPLGGRVPYEQYF.